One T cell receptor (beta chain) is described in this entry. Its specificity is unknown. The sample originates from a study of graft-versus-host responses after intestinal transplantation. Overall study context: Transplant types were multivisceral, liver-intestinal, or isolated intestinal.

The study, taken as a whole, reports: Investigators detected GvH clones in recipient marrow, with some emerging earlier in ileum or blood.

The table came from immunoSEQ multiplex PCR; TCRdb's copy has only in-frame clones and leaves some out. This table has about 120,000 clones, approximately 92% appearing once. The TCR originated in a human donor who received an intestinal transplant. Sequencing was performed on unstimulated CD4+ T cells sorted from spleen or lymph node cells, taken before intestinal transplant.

This CDR3 reads CASSSATQGHYEQYF. The CDR3 DNA reads TGTGCCAGCAGCTCCGCTACGCAGGGCCATTACGAGCAGTACTTC. The J gene is TRBJ2-7, the V gene TRBV5-4, with TRBD1 as a possible D gene (5 bases). From germline, CDR1 is SGHNT and CDR2 YYREEE (reference sequence). This CDR3 is built from 15 residues. Trimming cost V 3 bases and J 4 bases, with 17 bases left between them.